These T cell receptor beta chains were read from a single sample in a study of blood T cell repertoires in COVID-19. Using immunoSEQ multiplex PCR, the repertoire was profiled, and TCRdb retains in-frame clones only, with some absent. Among roughly 160,000 clones listed, 74% were seen once. The sample comprised peripheral blood. These TCRs come from a woman of 80 years or more with acute or convalescent COVID-19. CDR3s include the opening cysteine and the closing phenylalanine or tryptophan.

J: TRBJ1-5; V: TRBV27; CDR3: CASSPRQGGASYFNQPQHF
J: TRBJ1-5; V: TRBV27; CDR3: CAGMDRVLNQPQHF
J: TRBJ2-7; V: TRBV5-8; CDR3: CASSLADRGYEQYF
J: TRBJ2-3; V: TRBV28; CDR3: CASSSIAGTDTQYF
J: TRBJ1-4; V: TRBV4-1; CDR3: CASSQGSQGRGEKLFF
J: TRBJ1-5; V: TRBV28; CDR3: CAYYRGNQPQHF
J: TRBJ2-1; V: TRBV7-3; CDR3: CASSLTSGRDNEQFF
J: TRBJ1-2; V: TRBV18; CDR3: CASSPTGGPYGYTF
J: TRBJ2-5; V: TRBV12-3/TRBV12-4; CDR3: CASARGGYETQYF
J: TRBJ2-6; V: TRBV28; CDR3: CASSRQRDRFSGANVLTF
J: TRBJ2-5; V: TRBV20-1; CDR3: CSASGYSGTQYF
J: TRBJ2-3; V: TRBV12-3/TRBV12-4; CDR3: CASTGTVTQYF
J: TRBJ2-3; V: TRBV5-4; CDR3: CASSLAGSGMVTQYF
J: TRBJ1-4; V: TRBV2; CDR3: CASREQGAANEKLFF
J: TRBJ2-7; V: TRBV5-1; CDR3: CASSLGLLSSYEQYF
J: TRBJ1-5; V: TRBV6-5; CDR3: CASTGQGGNQPQHF
J: TRBJ1-5; V: TRBV5-1; CDR3: CASSSTGSQPQHF
J: TRBJ1-4; V: TRBV25-1; CDR3: CASTDRGPGEKLFF
J: TRBJ2-2; V: TRBV6-5; CDR3: CASNPQVTGELFF
J: TRBJ1-1; V: TRBV6-5; CDR3: CASSYLAGGTEAFF
J: TRBJ1-2; V: TRBV7-9; CDR3: CASSPGLYGYTF
J: TRBJ1-2; V: TRBV7-3; CDR3: CASSFAGGIGYTF
J: TRBJ2-3; V: TRBV5-4; CDR3: CASSGEWSDTQYF